Below are 4 T cell receptor beta chains sequenced from a single sample in a study of human T cells and chemical hapten exposure. As for time point: patch test 1, 2 weeks after DPC sensitization. Described treatment: therapeutic diphenylcyclopropenone sensitization with weekly scalp DPC. TCRdb recomputed calls from the RACE reads with MiXCR, one row per CDR3 protein. This table holds some 94,000 distinct CDR3 sequences, roughly 12% found once. This specimen consisted of whole blood, obtained in connection with sensitization to the hapten diphenylcyclopropenone (DPC). All receptors come from a woman between 40 and 55 years old with alopecia areata. Some clones in this sample may be carry-over from other donors' samples.

This CDR3 reads CASNLLAGTYGYTF. The CDR3 DNA reads TGTGCCAGCAATCTTTTGGCAGGAACCTATGGCTACACCTTC. The rearrangement links TRBV7-9 to TRBJ1-2; D is undetermined. CDR1 and CDR2 from the germline V gene are SEHNR and FQNEAQ (reference sequence). The CDR3 spans 14 residues. V was cut by 7 bases and J by 4 bases, with 16 bases left in between.

This clonotype was found a few times. The chain is built from TRBV11-1 and TRBJ1-1; D gene ambiguous. Germline-derived CDR1 and CDR2 are SGHAT and FQDESV (reference sequence). The ends were cut back, 2 bases at V and 2 bases at J, with 15 bases in the middle. This CDR3 region has 16 residues. As DNA, the CDR3 is TGTGCCAGCAGCTTAAGTCCCGTTGGGATAAACACTGAAGCTTTCTTT. Translating gives CASSLSPVGINTEAFF.

The rearrangement uses TRBV20-1 and TRBJ2-3; 9 bases fit TRBD2. V was pared by 3 bases and J by 1 base, with 8 bases of the junction left unmatched. The germline CDR1 and CDR2 sequences are DFQATT and SNEGSKA (reference sequence). The CDR3 has 16 residues. The DNA of the CDR3 is TGCAGTGCTAGGGCTCTAGCGGGAATTGGCACAGATACGCAGTATTTT. It encodes CSARALAGIGTDTQYF.

This clonotype was seen more than once but under ten times. This chain joins TRBV29-1 and TRBJ2-1; TRBD1 is a possible D gene (6 bases). V was cut by 1 base and J by 7 bases, with 17 bases left in between. This CDR3 has 15 amino acids. Germline V lookup: CDR1 SQVTM, CDR2 ANQGSEA. Here the CDR3 DNA reads TGCAGCGTTGAAGTCCCCCGGCAGGGGACAAATGAGCAGTTCTTC. Its translation is CSVEVPRQGTNEQFF.